The sequence of this T cell receptor beta chain was determined in a study of OX40 agonist ivuxolimab in advanced cancers. Notes on the study in general: CD4+ and CD8+ blood T cells expanded clonally by week 6 at 0.1 to 3.0 mg/kg.

The CDR3 covers 15 residues. V dropped 4 bases and J dropped 3 bases, with 14 bases sitting between them. Germline V lookup: CDR1 SGHKS, CDR2 YYEKEE (reference sequence). About this clone itself: What it binds is not known.

Assay used: immunoSEQ multiplex PCR; TCRdb lists only in-frame clones, some missing. The sample lists about 82,000 clones; approximately 86% were seen once. The rearrangement uses TRBV5-5 and TRBJ1-5, with D possibly TRBD1 on 5 matching bases. This TCR derives from an adult with an advanced solid tumor such as melanoma, head and neck, liver or kidney cancer. Here the sequenced sample was CD4+ or CD8+ T cells sorted from blood, taken in a trial of the OX40 agonist ivuxolimab. CDR3 residues: CASSTDDSVNQPQHF. The CDR3 DNA reads TGTGCCAGCAGCACCGACGACAGCGTCAATCAGCCCCAGCATTTT.